The TCR beta chain under discussion was sequenced for a study of radiotherapy plus CTLA-4 blockade in lung cancer. The wider study: For roughly 19% of patients, objective responses occurred, and around 31% had disease control.

CDR1 is KGHSH, CDR2 LQKENI, per germline. CDR3 length: 16 residues. V was pared by 0 bases and J by 4 bases, with 15 bases between. As for this clone: The target antigen is unknown.

The data were produced by immunoSEQ multiplex PCR, yet TCRdb's version contains in-frame clones alone and is incomplete. Found here are about 88,000 clones, roughly 70% of them singletons; the top ten hold roughly an eighth. Broader study findings: Strongest reported response predictors: early blood clone changes and post-radiation interferon-beta.

The clonotype was recovered from a human donor with non-small cell lung cancer that progressed on radiotherapy plus ipilimumab. Specimen: peripheral blood, collected from a patient treated with radiotherapy plus ipilimumab. V gene TRBV18 combines with J gene TRBJ1-1; D gene uncertain. CDR3: CASSPPTAMGGTEAFF. The CDR3 bases are TGTGCCAGCTCACCACCGACGGCGATGGGTGGCACTGAAGCTTTCTTT.